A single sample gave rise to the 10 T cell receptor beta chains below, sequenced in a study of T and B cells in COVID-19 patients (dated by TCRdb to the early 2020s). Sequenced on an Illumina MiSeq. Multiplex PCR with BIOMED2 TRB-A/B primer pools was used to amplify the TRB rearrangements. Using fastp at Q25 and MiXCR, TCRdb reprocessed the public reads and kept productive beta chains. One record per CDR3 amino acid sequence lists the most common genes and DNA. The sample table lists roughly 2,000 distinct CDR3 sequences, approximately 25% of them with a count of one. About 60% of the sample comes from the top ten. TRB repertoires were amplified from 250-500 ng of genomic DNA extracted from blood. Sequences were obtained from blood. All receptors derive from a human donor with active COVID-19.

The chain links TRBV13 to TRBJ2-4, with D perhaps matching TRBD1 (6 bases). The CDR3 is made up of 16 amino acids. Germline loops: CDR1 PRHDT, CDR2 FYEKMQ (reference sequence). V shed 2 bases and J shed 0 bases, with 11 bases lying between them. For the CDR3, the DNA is TGTGCCAGCAGCTTAAGGGGCAGGGGAGCCAAAAACATTCAGTACTTC. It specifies CASSLRGRGAKNIQYF.

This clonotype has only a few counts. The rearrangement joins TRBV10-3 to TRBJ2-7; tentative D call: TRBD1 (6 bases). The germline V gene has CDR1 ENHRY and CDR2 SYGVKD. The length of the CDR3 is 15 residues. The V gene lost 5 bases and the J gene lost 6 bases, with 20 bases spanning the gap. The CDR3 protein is CAISPGQGFRSEQYF. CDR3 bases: TGTGCCATCAGTCCAGGGCAGGGGTTCCGAAGCGAGCAGTACTTC.

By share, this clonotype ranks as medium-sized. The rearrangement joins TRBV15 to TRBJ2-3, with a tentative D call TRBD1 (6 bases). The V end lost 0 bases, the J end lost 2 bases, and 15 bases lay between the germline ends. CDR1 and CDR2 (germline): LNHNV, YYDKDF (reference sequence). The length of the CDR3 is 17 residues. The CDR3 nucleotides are TGTGCCACCAGCAGAGATTCTTGGCAGGGGCACACAGATACGCAGTATTTT. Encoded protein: CATSRDSWQGHTDTQYF.

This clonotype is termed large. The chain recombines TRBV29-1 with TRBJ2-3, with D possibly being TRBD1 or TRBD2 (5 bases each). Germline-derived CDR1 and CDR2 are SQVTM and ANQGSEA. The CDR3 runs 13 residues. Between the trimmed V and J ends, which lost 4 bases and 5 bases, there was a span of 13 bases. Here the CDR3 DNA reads TGCAGCGTTGCCCGGGGCCGAGGAGATACGCAGTATTTT. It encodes CSVARGRGDTQYF.

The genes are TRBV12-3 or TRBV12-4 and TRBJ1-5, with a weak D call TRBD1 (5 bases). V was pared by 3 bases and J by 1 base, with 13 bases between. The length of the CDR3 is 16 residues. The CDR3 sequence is CASSLGGRASNQPQHF. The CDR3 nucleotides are TGTGCCAGCAGTTTGGGTGGCAGGGCGAGCAATCAGCCCCAGCATTTT.

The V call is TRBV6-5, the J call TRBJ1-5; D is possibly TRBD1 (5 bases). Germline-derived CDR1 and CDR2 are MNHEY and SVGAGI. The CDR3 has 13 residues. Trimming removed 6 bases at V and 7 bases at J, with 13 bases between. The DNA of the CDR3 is TGTGCCAGCAGCCCGGGGGTTGGGCAGCCCCAGCATTTT. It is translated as CASSPGVGQPQHF.

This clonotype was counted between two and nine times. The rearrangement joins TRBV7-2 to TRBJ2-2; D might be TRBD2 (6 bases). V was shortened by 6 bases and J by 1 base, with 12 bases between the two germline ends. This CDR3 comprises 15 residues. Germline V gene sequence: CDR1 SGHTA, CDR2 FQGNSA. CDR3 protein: CASSLGSGNTGELFF. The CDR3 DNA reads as TGTGCCAGCAGTCTCGGGAGCGGGAACACCGGGGAGCTGTTTTTT.

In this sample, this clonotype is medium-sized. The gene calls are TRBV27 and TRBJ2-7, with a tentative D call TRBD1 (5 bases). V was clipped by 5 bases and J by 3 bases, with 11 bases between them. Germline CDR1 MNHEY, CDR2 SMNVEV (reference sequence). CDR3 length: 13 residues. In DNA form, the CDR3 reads TGTGCCAGCAGTCTTCAGGGTTTCTACGAGCAGTACTTC. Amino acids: CASSLQGFYEQYF.

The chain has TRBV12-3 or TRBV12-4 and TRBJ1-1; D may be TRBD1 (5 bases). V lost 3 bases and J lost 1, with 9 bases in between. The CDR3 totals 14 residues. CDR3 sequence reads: CASSLTERNTEAFF. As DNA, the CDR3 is TGTGCCAGCAGTTTGACAGAGAGGAACACTGAAGCTTTCTTT.

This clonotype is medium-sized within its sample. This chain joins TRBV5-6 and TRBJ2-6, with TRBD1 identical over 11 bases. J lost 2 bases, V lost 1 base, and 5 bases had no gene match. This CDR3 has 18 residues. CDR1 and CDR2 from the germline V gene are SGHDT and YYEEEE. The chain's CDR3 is CASSLIGQGATGANVLTF. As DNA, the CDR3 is TGTGCCAGCAGCTTGATTGGACAGGGGGCAACTGGGGCCAACGTCCTGACTTTC.